This TCR beta chain is drawn from a study of cytomegalovirus exposure and HLA in healthy donors. Notes on the study in general: With DRB1 most and HLA-C fewest, TCR association rates differed between HLA loci in a later analysis.

Details on this clone: Its specificity is not known.

Primers for the PCR totalled 60 Vbeta and 13 Jbeta. The protocol was immunoSEQ multiplex PCR, while the TCRdb copy is restricted to in-frame clones and leaves out a portion. This sample yields about 120,000 clones, of which over 75% are seen a single time; 4.2% belongs to the top ten. This CDR3 region has 16 residues. Trimming took off 2 bases at V and 0 bases at J, with 11 bases between the two ends. In germline, CDR1 is MDHEN, CDR2 SYDVKM. Each of the donors was a healthy bone marrow donor. The rearrangement links TRBV28 to TRBJ1-3; no definite D call. This clonotype was obtained from a male donor in good health and CMV-seropositive. The sample was PBMCs. The CDR3 DNA reads as TGTGCCAGCAGTTTAGGTCTTACTAACTCTGGAAACACCATATATTTT. It specifies CASSLGLTNSGNTIYF.